The entry below describes one T cell receptor (beta chain). Which antigen it targets is not known. No much larger clone is present one base from it, and per-base qualities are unavailable. The data were taken from a study of molecular identifiers for immune sequencing clone quantification (dated by TCRdb to 2016 to 2019). Notes on the research overall: In a replicate experiment, RNA from about 19,000 or 110,000 naive CD8 T cells was split into five aliquots, four of which were sequenced. This methods study used CD8 T cells to benchmark TCR RNA copy counting and molecular-identifier clustering-based TCR repertoire sequencing (MIDCIRS).

Here is what the overall study found, with its caveats: A single cell's worth of spiked-in Jurkat TCR RNA was reported detectable even among 750,000 to 1,000,000 naive CD8 T cells. Without barcode sub-clustering, chimeric consensus sequences inflated TCR diversity; chimeras reached as high as 47%. In CMV-specific effector cells, clones with more than 20 RNA copies accounted for over 97% of molecules, whereas in naive cells such clones accounted for under 1%. The naive libraries included spiked-in Jurkat TCR RNA (roughly 9 copies' worth), and this RNA is not part of the donor repertoire. The sizes of highly expanded clones could end up underestimated when identical TCR molecules share a barcode. Approximately 3 recovered TCR RNA copies per cell were obtained by modeling, versus approximately 9 by digital PCR, implying a capture efficiency of 25% to 30%.

The CDR3, from cysteine to phenylalanine, totals 15 residues. Of all the DNA, just the CDR3 is kept, 45 bases in frame from base 1. CDR1 and CDR2 were assigned from the germline V gene as SGHVS and FNYEAQ. V and J are trimmed by 1 base and 6 bases, and the gene matches miss 6 bases of the junction. Libraries of naive CD8 T cells were built from anywhere between about 17,000 and 1,000,000 sorted cells, with 10%, 30% or 50% of the purified RNA used. On a BD FACSAria II, naive CD8 T cells were FACS-sorted as CD8+CD4-CCR7+CD45RA+ and collected into RLT Plus buffer. To test detection sensitivity, Jurkat RNA equivalent to over 8 TCR copies was spiked into samples of roughly 18,000-1,000,000 naive CD8 T cells. CD8 T cells were enriched with RosetteSep CD8+ T Cell Enrichment Cocktail and Ficoll-Paque, followed by ACK red cell lysis. Libraries were built with PCR. Reads for this sample came from a NextSeq 500. Bulk TCR libraries were made following a previously described method, with the TCR primers given in Table S5. Total RNA was purified with the Qiagen AllPrep DNA/RNA kit. Before analysis, reads from multiple sequencing runs of the same library were pooled. In the paper's pipeline: Reads were retained only if the reads had an exact TCR constant sequence, and the retained reads were trimmed to 150 nt and grouped according to their 12-nt molecular barcodes. Reads within each barcode group were sub-clustered using a 15% Levenshtein threshold, and quality-weighted consensus sequences were constructed for each RNA molecule. Non-functional sequences were discarded, and so were lower-count sequences lying one edit away from another sequence. Barcode sub-clusters with fewer than 20% of the maximum read count were removed, based on fitting two negative binomial distributions. The raw public reads went through TCRdb reprocessing: fastp at Q25, MiXCR clone calling, in-frame beta chains kept. Entries that share a CDR3 protein sequence are merged under the most common genes and DNA. TCRdb's processing, not the authors' own work, is the source of the V and J calls. For this sample there are 460,000 or so distinct CDR3 sequences; about 26% appear just once. The ten largest clones take up around 0.79% of the sample.

The material sequenced was naive CD8+ T cells from blood, with Jurkat cell RNA spiked in. The sample's cell subset or site label, decoded: FACS-sorted CD8+CD4-CCR7+CD45RA+ naive T cells. The sequence links TRBV7-6 to TRBJ2-7; 10 junctional bases match TRBD2. This receptor was obtained from a human donor in good health. Some libraries in this study had Jurkat cell RNA spiked in. The CDR3 protein: CASSLVASGSSEQYF. The DNA reads as follows: TGTGCCAGCAGCTTAGTAGCTAGCGGGAGCTCCGAGCAGTACTTC.